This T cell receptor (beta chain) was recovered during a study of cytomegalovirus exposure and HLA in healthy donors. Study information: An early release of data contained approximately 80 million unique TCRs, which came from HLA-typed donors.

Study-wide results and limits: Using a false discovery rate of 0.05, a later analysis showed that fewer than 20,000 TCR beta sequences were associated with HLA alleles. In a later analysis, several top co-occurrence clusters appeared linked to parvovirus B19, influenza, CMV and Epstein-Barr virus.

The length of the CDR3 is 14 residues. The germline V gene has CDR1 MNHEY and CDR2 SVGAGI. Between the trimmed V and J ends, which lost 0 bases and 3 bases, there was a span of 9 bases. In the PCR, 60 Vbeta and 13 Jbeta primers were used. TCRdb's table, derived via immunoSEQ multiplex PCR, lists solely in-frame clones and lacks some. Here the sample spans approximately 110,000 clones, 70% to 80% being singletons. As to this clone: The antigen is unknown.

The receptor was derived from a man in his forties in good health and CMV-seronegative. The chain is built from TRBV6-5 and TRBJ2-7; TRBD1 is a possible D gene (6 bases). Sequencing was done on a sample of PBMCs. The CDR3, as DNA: TGTGCCAGCAGTTACTCGGGACAAGTCTACGAGCAGTACTTC. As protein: CASSYSGQVYEQYF.